This section outlines one T cell receptor beta chain sequence together with its context. This entry is derived from a study of blood T cell repertoires in COVID-19. V gave up 6 bases and J gave up 1 base, with 14 bases separating them. The germline V gene has CDR1 SGHRS and CDR2 YFSETQ. The CDR3 spans 15 residues. This table comes from immunoSEQ multiplex PCR, and its TCRdb copy is limited to in-frame clones, with some not included. This repertoire shows fewer than 250,000 clones, 70% to 90% found once; its top ten account for around 6.4%. The sequenced material came from peripheral blood. The chain employs TRBV5-1 and TRBJ2-1; possibly TRBD2 for D (5 bases). The sequence was obtained from a woman aged 55 to 70 with active or convalescent COVID-19. The CDR3 sequence: CASTRGSVSYNEQFF. The CDR3 DNA reads TGCGCCAGCACCCGGGGTTCCGTTTCCTACAATGAGCAGTTCTTC.